This T cell receptor beta chain was sequenced for a study of response to subunit inactivated influenza vaccine. General observations from the study: After each seasonal influenza vaccination, few new T cells are recruited, the authors suggested.

TCRdb independently ran MiXCR on the RT-PCR reads; one entry per CDR3 protein. Of about 500,000 distinct CDR3 sequences in the sample, approximately 15% were seen once. Comments on this clonotype: Its antigen remains unidentified.

The sequence came from a man between 50 and 75 years old who received an inactivated influenza vaccine. The sequencing used CD4+ T cells sorted from PBMCs, collected around 25 months after vaccination.

CDR3 coding DNA: TGTGCCAGCAGCTTTGTGGGCGGGGAGCTGTTTTTT. Amino acids: CASSFVGGELFF. V and J are TRBV5-6 and TRBJ2-2, with D unclear. V lost 2 bases to trimming and J lost 7 bases, with 6 bases between them. CDR3 length: 12 amino acids. Germline loops: CDR1 SGHDT, CDR2 YYEEEE.